Listed below are T cell receptor beta chains from one sample, sequenced in a study of Graves' ophthalmopathy and Graves' hyperthyroidism. TCRdb recomputed calls from the multiplex PCR reads with MiXCR, one row per CDR3 protein. The sample has approximately 500,000 distinct CDR3 sequences, approximately 15% seen once. The sample comprised blood. These TCRs come from a woman in her thirties with Graves' ophthalmopathy. Both conserved end residues are part of each CDR3. The D gene is left open where the match is weak. Clone size is given for some rows only: seen once, a few or many times, or a class if the clone is expanded.

clone_size	v_call	j_call	d_call	cdr3_nt	cdr3_aa
-	TRBV6-1	TRBJ2-7	TRBD2	TGTGCCAGCCGGTCGGGGGGCGAGCAGTACTTC	CASRSGGEQYF
many	TRBV7-8	TRBJ1-1	-	TGTGCCAGCAGCTTAAACACCGGTTTGAACACTGAAGCTTTCTTT	CASSLNTGLNTEAFF
many	TRBV5-1	TRBJ2-7	-	TGCGCCAGCGGACAACCAGGGACTCCCTACGAGCAGTACTTC	CASGQPGTPYEQYF
-	TRBV12-3/TRBV12-4	TRBJ1-3	-	TGTGCCAGCAGTCCTAGGGACTCATACTCTGGAAACACCATATATTTT	CASSPRDSYSGNTIYF
many	TRBV5-1	TRBJ2-7	TRBD1	TGCGCCAGCAGCTCCGGACCCGGTTCCGGGACAGGGGCTTACGAGCAGTACTTC	CASSSGPGSGTGAYEQYF
few	TRBV11-1	TRBJ2-7	TRBD1	TGTGCCAGCAGGCGTAGACAGGGGAGTTCCTACGAGCAGTACTTC	CASRRRQGSSYEQYF
many	TRBV9	TRBJ2-5	TRBD2	TGTGCCAGTCAGCGGGGGGGGCAAGAGACCCAGTACTTC	CASQRGGQETQYF
many	TRBV6-5	TRBJ1-2	-	TGTGCCAGCAGTTACTCGGACACGAGGGGCTACACCTTC	CASSYSDTRGYTF
many	TRBV6-5	TRBJ1-1	TRBD1	TGTGCCAGCAGTTCGTTGGACAGGGGAAACACCGAAGCTTTCTTT	CASSSLDRGNTEAFF
many	TRBV29-1	TRBJ2-7	TRBD1	TGCAGCGTTCGGGGACAGGGTAACCACGAGCAGTACTTC	CSVRGQGNHEQYF
many	TRBV25-1	TRBJ2-7	-	TGTGCCAGCAGTGTCCGCAGGGAGGTCTACGAGCAGTACTTC	CASSVRREVYEQYF
-	TRBV12-3/TRBV12-4	TRBJ1-2	-	TGTGCCAGCAGTTTGGACAGCTGCACCTTC	CASSLDSCTF
many	TRBV12-3/TRBV12-4	TRBJ1-5	-	TGTGCCAGCAGTTTTTTAGGGAAAGGGCAGCCCCAGCATTTT	CASSFLGKGQPQHF
many	TRBV28	TRBJ2-2	TRBD2	TGTGCCAGCGTCGGCGGGGGTGCCGGGGAGCTGTTTTTT	CASVGGGAGELFF
few	TRBV20-1	TRBJ1-1	-	TGCAGTGCTAGAGGGGTCAGTGAAGCTTTCTTT	CSARGVSEAFF
few	TRBV3-1	TRBJ1-6	TRBD1	TGTGCCAGCAGCCAAGGTGCCGGGACAGGGATTTCACCCCTCCACTTT	CASSQGAGTGISPLHF
few	TRBV19	TRBJ2-7	TRBD2	TGTGCCAGTAGTAAGACCGGGACTACCACCTACGAGCAGTACTTC	CASSKTGTTTYEQYF
many	TRBV7-2	TRBJ2-7	-	TGTGCCAGCAGCTTGAGACCGACCTACGAGCAGTACTTC	CASSLRPTYEQYF
-	TRBV12-3/TRBV12-4	TRBJ2-7	-	TGTGCCAGCAGTCGAGACATGGGGTACAACGATCAGTACTTC	CASSRDMGYNDQYF
many	TRBV4-2	TRBJ1-3	-	TGTGCCAGCAGCCCGACTAAGACGGGACCTGAAATGGGGAGGTCTGGAAACACCATATATTTT	CASSPTKTGPEMGRSGNTIYF
-	TRBV6-2/TRBV6-3	TRBJ2-7	-	TGTGCCAGCAGGACCGGGACTTGGACCTACGAGCAGTACTTC	CASRTGTWTYEQYF
many	TRBV12-3/TRBV12-4	TRBJ1-5	-	TGTGCCAGCAGTATGAACAGGGATCAGCCCCAGCATTTT	CASSMNRDQPQHF
-	TRBV30	TRBJ1-1	TRBD1	TGTGCCTGGAGTCACAGGGGATCTCTTTACGGCGCTTTCTTT	CAWSHRGSLYGAFF
many	TRBV6-5	TRBJ1-5	TRBD1	TGTGCCAGCAGTTACTCGAACAGGGGAGAGTATAGCAATCAGCCCCAGCATTTT	CASSYSNRGEYSNQPQHF
many	TRBV6-2/TRBV6-3	TRBJ2-7	-	TGTGCCAGCAGTTCAACGAGGGGCTACGAGCAGTACTTC	CASSSTRGYEQYF